Listed below are T cell receptor beta chains from one sample, sequenced in a study of blood T cell repertoires in COVID-19. Profiled with immunoSEQ multiplex PCR; TCRdb holds only in-frame clones, not every one. The sample has about 200,000 clones; around 90% are singletons. The sample was peripheral blood. The receptors shown here come from a man between 60 and 75 years old who had recovered from COVID-19. Each CDR3 is given with its conserved first and last residue. The D gene is left open where the match is weak. Not every row has a clone size; where given, it reads once, few, many or a size class.

size,V,D,length,J,DNA,CDR3
-,TRBV7-6,TRBD2,16,TRBJ2-2,TGTGCCAGCAGCCTGGGGTGGACTAGCGGGACCGGGGAGCTGTTTTTT,CASSLGWTSGTGELFF
-,TRBV9,TRBD2,15,TRBJ2-2,TGTGCCAGCGCAGTAGCGGGGCCGAACACCGGGGAGCTGTTTTTT,CASAVAGPNTGELFF
-,TRBV2,-,15,TRBJ1-2,TGTGCCAGCAGTGAAGGGCCTCCCCCAAGCTATGGCTACACCTTC,CASSEGPPPSYGYTF
-,TRBV7-3,-,15,TRBJ1-2,TGTGCCAGCAGCCCGATGAGCGGGCTTAACTATGGCTACACCTTC,CASSPMSGLNYGYTF
many,TRBV19,-,14,TRBJ1-2,TGTGCCAGTAGGGAGCCGGGAGCTAACTATGGCTACACCTTC,CASREPGANYGYTF
-,TRBV2,TRBD2,15,TRBJ2-2,TGTGCCAGCAGTCCGCGTACTAGCGTCACCGGGGAGCTGTTTTTT,CASSPRTSVTGELFF
-,TRBV11-2,-,13,TRBJ2-7,TGTGCCAGCAGCTTAGTTGGAGGGATCGAGCAGTACTTC,CASSLVGGIEQYF
-,TRBV6-5,TRBD1,14,TRBJ2-1,TGTGCCAGCAGTCCACCAACAGGGGGATCTGAGCAGTTCTTC,CASSPPTGGSEQFF
-,TRBV5-1,TRBD1,16,TRBJ2-3,TGCGCCAGCAGCCTAAGGGGACAGGGGTCTAATCTTGGGCAGTATTTT,CASSLRGQGSNLGQYF
-,TRBV27,-,16,TRBJ2-4,TGTGCCAGCAGTTTATCGATACAGGCGGTAAAAAACATTCAGTACTTC,CASSLSIQAVKNIQYF
many,TRBV7-9,-,15,TRBJ2-5,TGTGCCAGCAGCTCCCCCCGGACTGGAGGGGAGACCCAGTACTTC,CASSSPRTGGETQYF
-,TRBV10-3,-,13,TRBJ1-2,TGTGCCATCACCCGGGGGGGTGGGTTGAGCTACACCTTC,CAITRGGGLSYTF
-,TRBV30,-,13,TRBJ2-5,TGTGCCTGGTCAGCAGGGAGGTGGGAGACCCAGTACTTC,CAWSAGRWETQYF
once,TRBV27,-,14,TRBJ2-3,TGTGCCAGCAGCCCCCCCCCTGGCACAGATACGCAGTATTTT,CASSPPPGTDTQYF
-,TRBV3-1/TRBV3-2,TRBD2,17,TRBJ2-5,TGTGCCAGCAGCCAAGATAGATTAGCGGGGAGGGAAGAGACCCAGTACTTC,CASSQDRLAGREETQYF
medium-sized,TRBV20-1,-,11,TRBJ2-7,TGCAGTGCTCCCCGGGAATACGAGCAGTACTTC,CSAPREYEQYF
-,TRBV19,TRBD1,16,TRBJ1-5,TGTGCCAGTAGTGCCCGGGACAGGGGGCGGGGGCAGCCCCAGCATTTT,CASSARDRGRGQPQHF
-,TRBV7-9,TRBD1,17,TRBJ1-3,TGTGCCAGCAGCTTGATGTTACCCAGGGGGTCCGGAAACACCATATATTTT,CASSLMLPRGSGNTIYF
-,TRBV28,TRBD2,16,TRBJ2-7,TGTGCCAGCAGTCCCACGGGACTAGCGCTTGGTTACGAGCAGTACTTC,CASSPTGLALGYEQYF
-,TRBV5-6,-,11,TRBJ2-7,TGTGCCAGCAGAGGACAGCTCGAGCAGTACTTC,CASRGQLEQYF
-,TRBV12-3/TRBV12-4,-,13,TRBJ1-1,TGTGCCAGCAGTTTTCCGACGGGGACTGAAGCTTTCTTT,CASSFPTGTEAFF
-,TRBV19,-,13,TRBJ1-2,TGTGCCAGTAGTATAGATGGCTCCTATGGCTACACCTTC,CASSIDGSYGYTF
-,TRBV10-3,TRBD1,17,TRBJ1-1,TGTGCCATCAGTGCCCGACCCGGACAGGGGTCAAGCACTGAAGCTTTCTTT,CAISARPGQGSSTEAFF
-,TRBV7-8,-,13,TRBJ2-7,TGTGCCAGCAGCGCGGGCATTTTTGGCGAGCAGTACTTC,CASSAGIFGEQYF
once,TRBV7-7,TRBD2,16,TRBJ2-5,TGTGCTAGCAGCCCGCTGGGTGGCGGGAGGTGGGAGACCCAGTACTTC,CASSPLGGGRWETQYF
-,TRBV6-4,-,14,TRBJ1-5,TGTGCCAGCAGTGAGTCAGGGGGCAATCAGCCCCAGCATTTT,CASSESGGNQPQHF
-,TRBV5-5,-,15,TRBJ1-5,TGTGCCAGCAGCTTTATCTCGGGGAACAGCCAGCCCCAGCATTTT,CASSFISGNSQPQHF
-,TRBV5-6,-,16,TRBJ1-2,TGTGCCAGCAGCTTGATCGGGGGATTGTCAGACTATGGCTACACCTTC,CASSLIGGLSDYGYTF
-,TRBV7-9,TRBD2,15,TRBJ2-1,TGTGCCAGCAGCGGGACTAGCGGGAGTGTAAATGAGCAGTTCTTC,CASSGTSGSVNEQFF